This record concerns one T cell receptor (beta chain) sequence. This clonotype has ten or more counts. Its recognized antigen is unknown. Base qualities are missing; no much larger clone stands one base away. The library was made by 5' RACE. Sequenced using an Illumina HiSeq 2500. A second PCR of about 7 to 12 cycles was run with a J-beta primer mix and a sample-barcoded 5' primer. A unique molecular identifier was introduced onto each TCR beta cDNA molecule by a template-switch 5' adaptor carrying 12 random nucleotides. At least 2.5 million CDR3-containing paired-end reads were obtained from each sample. The Mint cDNA synthesis kit, primed by a TRBC-specific oligonucleotide, was used to synthesize first-strand cDNA from all RNA. Following uracil-DNA glycosylase treatment, a first 18-cycle PCR with universal primers M1SS and BC2_uni_R was performed on all cDNA. The published analysis was carried out like this. Each sample was normalized by randomly selecting 1 million high-quality reads, each carrying a distinct molecular identifier. Reads sharing molecular identifiers were discarded rather than binned into consensus sequences. MiTCR, with a Q25 quality threshold and the strictest error-elimination algorithm, was used for CDR3 identification, clonotype clustering and error correction. A nonparametric unseen species model with Euler transformation was used to estimate a lower bound on total TCR beta diversity. The raw public data were reprocessed by TCRdb itself: fastp quality trimming at Q25, MiXCR clonotype calling, in-frame beta chains only. All rows with the same CDR3 protein become a single entry with the most common DNA and genes. TCRdb's processing, not the study's, gives the V and J calls here. Here the sample has approximately 1,000,000 distinct CDR3 sequences; less than 45% occur a single time. The ten largest clones add up to 13% of the sample.

CDR1 and CDR2 (LGHNA, YNFKEQ) derive from the germline V gene. The CDR3 holds 14 amino acids from the cysteine to the phenylalanine. Just the 42-base CDR3 DNA is kept, in frame starting at base 1. V drops 3 bases and J drops 6 bases, leaving 14 bases in between. Systemically healthy Caucasian individuals from Russia, roughly 40 in total and aged about 6 to 100 years, were included as donors. Roughly 10 milliliters of peripheral blood were drawn from each donor into EDTA-treated Vacutainer tubes. Ficoll-Paque density-gradient centrifugation was used to isolate PBMCs, with at least 7 million per sample. Trizol reagent was used to extract total RNA from PBMCs, with at least 5.5 micrograms per sample. Naive CD45RAhigh/CD27high T cell percentages were measured by flow cytometry on a PBMC aliquot from every donor. The data belong to a study of blood T cells in healthy people across ages (dated by TCRdb to the mid-2010s). Regarding the research as a whole: In model experiments, template switching captured roughly one uniquely barcoded TCR beta cDNA molecule for every two T cells. Age-related changes in TCR beta repertoire diversity were measured in the study by deep sequencing normalized with unique cDNA molecular identifiers. Four age groups were formed from the donors: young (average roughly 15 years), middle-aged (approximately 39), aged (under 70) and long-lived (around 82). To avoid experimental bias, donors of different ages were spread randomly across the sequencing lanes. Two additional independent replicas of 1 million unique cDNA reads from the same blood draw were analyzed for two donors (one aged 18 to 30 and one aged 80 or older).

Results the study describes overall, beyond this receptor: Compared with the aged group, the long-lived group had more naive CD4+ T cells, fewer expanded clones and increased TCR diversity, suggesting age selection. Estimates of total diversity based on one million sequenced T cells were regarded as lower bounds and as underestimates. Bulk unsorted PBMC profiling prevented conclusive comparison of naive and antigen-experienced compartments. Observed TCR beta diversity per million T cells fell roughly linearly with age, and a significant reduction was already apparent by age roughly 41. Because the CMV infection status of the donors was unknown, age-related changes in expanded clonotypes may potentially have been confounded. Observed TCR beta diversity correlated strongly with the percentage of naive T cells measured by flow cytometry.

Sequences were obtained from blood. The rearranged segments are TRBV4-2 and TRBJ1-2; a weak D assignment points to TRBD1 (5 bases agree). The origin of this receptor is a man between 18 and 29 years old in good health. The bases are TGTGCCAGCAGCCATCAGAAGGAGGGACATGGCTACACCTTC. This is translated as CASSHQKEGHGYTF.